Listed below are T cell receptor beta chains from one sample, sequenced in a study of post-analysis software for immune sequencing data. One entry per CDR3 protein results from TCRdb running MiXCR on the PCR reads. There are 380,000 or so distinct CDR3 sequences in the sample; less than 40% occur only once, and around an eighth lies in the top ten. Sequencing input: blood. The source of these receptors is a girl aged 10 to 17 with multiple sclerosis. Both conserved end residues are part of each CDR3. D genes are given only for firm matches. A row's size may be missing; if present it is once, few, many or a size class.

length	D	V	size	J	DNA	CDR3
11	.	TRBV12-3/TRBV12-4	few	TRBJ2-3	TGTGCCAGCAGTTTTAAAAATACGCAGTATTTT	CASSFKNTQYF
12	TRBD2	TRBV28	.	TRBJ2-7	TGTGCCAGCAACCGGGGGGTCCACGAGCAGTACTTC	CASNRGVHEQYF
14	TRBD2	TRBV20-1	.	TRBJ2-7	TGCAGTGCCCGCATCCGGGGGGAGATCAACGAGCAGTACTTC	CSARIRGEINEQYF
13	.	TRBV29-1	.	TRBJ1-2	TGCAGCGTTGTAGCGGGATATCTTAACGGCTACACCTTC	CSVVAGYLNGYTF
14	.	TRBV18	.	TRBJ2-5	TGTGCCAGCTCACCACCGGCGGTCCAAGAGACCCAGTACTTC	CASSPPAVQETQYF
15	.	TRBV12-3/TRBV12-4	.	TRBJ1-1	TGTGCCAGCACTACAAGCGGGGGGATTTACACTGAAGCTTTCTTT	CASTTSGGIYTEAFF
13	TRBD1	TRBV7-9	.	TRBJ1-5	TGTGCCAGCAGCTTGGACAGGGCGGAGCCCCAGCATTTT	CASSLDRAEPQHF
15	.	TRBV4-1	.	TRBJ1-4	TGCGCCAGCAGCCCGGACTGGGCAACTAATGAAAAACTGTTTTTT	CASSPDWATNEKLFF
12	TRBD1	TRBV5-1	many	TRBJ2-5	TGCGCCAGCAGCTCGGACAGGACGAGGCAGTACTTC	CASSSDRTRQYF
15	.	TRBV5-1	.	TRBJ1-2	TGCGCCAGCAGCTCCCGACGAGGGTTTGACTATGGCTACACCTTC	CASSSRRGFDYGYTF
15	TRBD1	TRBV7-2	.	TRBJ2-1	TGTGCCAGCAGCATTGGGACAGGGGGCCCGAATGAGCAGTTCTTC	CASSIGTGGPNEQFF
15	.	TRBV2	.	TRBJ2-1	TGTGCCAACAGTGAAGAACAGGGTCTCGGCAATGAGCAGTTCTTC	CANSEEQGLGNEQFF
15	.	TRBV3-1	.	TRBJ2-1	TGTGCCAGCAGCCAAGATTCGGATACCCGCAATGAGCAGTTCTTC	CASSQDSDTRNEQFF
14	.	TRBV28	.	TRBJ2-1	TGTGCCAACAGTAAAAGTAACAGCTACAATGAGCAGTTCTTC	CANSKSNSYNEQFF
15	TRBD2	TRBV7-8	many	TRBJ2-3	TGTGCCAGCAGCTTAGTAAATAGCGGGGCAGATACGCAGTATTTT	CASSLVNSGADTQYF
14	.	TRBV5-1	.	TRBJ2-7	TGCGCCAGCAGCCGTCCCGGTCAAACCTACGAGCAGTACTTC	CASSRPGQTYEQYF
14	TRBD1	TRBV29-1	.	TRBJ2-5	TGCAGCGTCCCGGACAGGGGATCCCAAGAGACCCAGTACTTC	CSVPDRGSQETQYF
15	TRBD2	TRBV10-1	many	TRBJ2-7	TGCGCCAGTCCCATGGGGCTAGCGGCCTCCTACGAGCAGTACTTC	CASPMGLAASYEQYF
17	.	TRBV6-2/TRBV6-3	few	TRBJ2-6	TGTGCCAGCAGTTACTCGAGGGCAGGGTCCGGGGCCAACGTCCTGACTTTC	CASSYSRAGSGANVLTF
15	TRBD2	TRBV20-1	.	TRBJ2-5	TGCAGTGCTCTGACTAGCGGGGGGCGGGGGGAGACCCAGTACTTC	CSALTSGGRGETQYF
18	TRBD1	TRBV6-1	.	TRBJ2-7	TGTGCCAGCAGTGAAGCAGGGACAGGGACTCCGAGCTCCTACGAGCAGTACTTC	CASSEAGTGTPSSYEQYF
14	TRBD1	TRBV27	.	TRBJ1-2	TGTGCCAGCAGCTCTCTAAGGACAGGCCCTGGCTACACCTTC	CASSSLRTGPGYTF
12	.	TRBV6-1	.	TRBJ1-2	TGTGCCAGCAGCACAGGGATCCAGGCCTACACCTTC	CASSTGIQAYTF
16	TRBD2	TRBV5-1	few	TRBJ2-5	TGCGCCAGCAGCATGACTAGCGGGGGATCTCAAGAGACCCAGTACTTC	CASSMTSGGSQETQYF
14	TRBD2	TRBV5-1	.	TRBJ2-7	TGCGCCAGCAGCATGACTAGCGGGGGAGGCGAGCAGTACTTC	CASSMTSGGGEQYF
15	.	TRBV5-1	.	TRBJ2-7	TGCGCCAGCAGCTTGGCCGGGGCAGGGGACGGCGAGCAGTACTTC	CASSLAGAGDGEQYF
15	TRBD1	TRBV3-1	.	TRBJ1-4	TGTGCCAGCAGCCTGGAGGGGGCTTCTAATGAAAAACTGTTTTTT	CASSLEGASNEKLFF